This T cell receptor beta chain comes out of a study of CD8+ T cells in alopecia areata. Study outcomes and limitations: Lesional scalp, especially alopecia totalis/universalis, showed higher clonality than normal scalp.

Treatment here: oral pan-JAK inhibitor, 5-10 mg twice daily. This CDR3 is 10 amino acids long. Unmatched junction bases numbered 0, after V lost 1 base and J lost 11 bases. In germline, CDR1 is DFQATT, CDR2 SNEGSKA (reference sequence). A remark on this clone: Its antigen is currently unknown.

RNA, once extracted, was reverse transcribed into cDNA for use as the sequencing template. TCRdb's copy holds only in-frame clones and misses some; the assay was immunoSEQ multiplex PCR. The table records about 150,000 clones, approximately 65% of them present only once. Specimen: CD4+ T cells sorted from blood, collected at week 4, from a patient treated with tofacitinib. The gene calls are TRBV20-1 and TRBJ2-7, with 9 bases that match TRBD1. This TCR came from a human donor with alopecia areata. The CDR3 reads CSARGTGEYF. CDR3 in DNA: TGCAGTGCTAGAGGGACAGGGGAGTACTTC.